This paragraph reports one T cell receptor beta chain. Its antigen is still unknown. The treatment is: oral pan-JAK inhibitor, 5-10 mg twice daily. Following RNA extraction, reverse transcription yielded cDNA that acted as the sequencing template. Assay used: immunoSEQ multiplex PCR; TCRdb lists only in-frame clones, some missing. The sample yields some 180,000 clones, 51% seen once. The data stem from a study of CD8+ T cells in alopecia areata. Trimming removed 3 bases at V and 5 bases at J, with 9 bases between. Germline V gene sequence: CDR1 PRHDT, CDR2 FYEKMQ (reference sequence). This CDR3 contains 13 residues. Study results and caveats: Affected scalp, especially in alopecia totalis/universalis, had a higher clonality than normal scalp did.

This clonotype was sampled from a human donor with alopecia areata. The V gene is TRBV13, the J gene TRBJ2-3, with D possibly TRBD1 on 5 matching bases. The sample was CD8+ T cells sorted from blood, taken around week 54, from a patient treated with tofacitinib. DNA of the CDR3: TGTGCCAGCAGCTTTTCAAGGGGAGATACGCAGTATTTT. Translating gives CASSFSRGDTQYF.